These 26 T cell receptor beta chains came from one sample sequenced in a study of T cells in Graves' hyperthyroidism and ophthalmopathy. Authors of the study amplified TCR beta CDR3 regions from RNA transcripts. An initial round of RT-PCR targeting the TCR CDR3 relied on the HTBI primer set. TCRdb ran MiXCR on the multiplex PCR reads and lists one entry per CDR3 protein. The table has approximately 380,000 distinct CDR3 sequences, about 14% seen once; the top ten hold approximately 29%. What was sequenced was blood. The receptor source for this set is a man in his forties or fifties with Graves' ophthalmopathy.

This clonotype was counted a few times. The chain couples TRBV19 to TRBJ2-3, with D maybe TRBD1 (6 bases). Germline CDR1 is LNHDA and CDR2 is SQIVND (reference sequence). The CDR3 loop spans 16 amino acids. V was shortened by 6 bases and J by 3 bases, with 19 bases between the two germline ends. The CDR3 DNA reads TGTGCCAGTAGCCTTCCCCCGACAGGAAGTACAGATACGCAGTATTTT. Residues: CASSLPPTGSTDTQYF.

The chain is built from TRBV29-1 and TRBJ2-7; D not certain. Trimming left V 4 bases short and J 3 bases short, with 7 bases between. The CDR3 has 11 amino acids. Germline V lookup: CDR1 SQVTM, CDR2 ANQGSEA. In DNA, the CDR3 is TGCAGCGTTGGGGTTGGCTACGAGCAGTACTTC. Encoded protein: CSVGVGYEQYF.

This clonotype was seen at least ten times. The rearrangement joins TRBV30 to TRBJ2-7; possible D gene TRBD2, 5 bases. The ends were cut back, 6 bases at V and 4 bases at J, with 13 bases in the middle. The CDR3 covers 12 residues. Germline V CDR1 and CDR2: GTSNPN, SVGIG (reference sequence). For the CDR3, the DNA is TGTGCCTGTGGCGAGGGCCTATACGAGCAGTACTTC. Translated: CACGEGLYEQYF.

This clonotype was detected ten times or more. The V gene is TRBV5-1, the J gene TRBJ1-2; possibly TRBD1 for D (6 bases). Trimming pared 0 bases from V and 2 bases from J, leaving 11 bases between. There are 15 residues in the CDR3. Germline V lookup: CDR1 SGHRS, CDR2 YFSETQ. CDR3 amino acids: CASSLAEGGNYGYTF. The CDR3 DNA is TGCGCCAGCAGCTTGGCGGAGGGGGGAAACTATGGCTACACCTTC.

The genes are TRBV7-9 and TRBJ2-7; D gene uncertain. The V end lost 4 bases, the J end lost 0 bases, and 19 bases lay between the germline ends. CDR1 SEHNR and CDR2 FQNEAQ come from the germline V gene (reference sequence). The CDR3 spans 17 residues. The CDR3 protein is CASSSRLKTESSYEQYF. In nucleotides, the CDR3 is TGTGCCAGCAGCTCAAGGCTCAAGACGGAGAGCTCCTACGAGCAGTACTTC.

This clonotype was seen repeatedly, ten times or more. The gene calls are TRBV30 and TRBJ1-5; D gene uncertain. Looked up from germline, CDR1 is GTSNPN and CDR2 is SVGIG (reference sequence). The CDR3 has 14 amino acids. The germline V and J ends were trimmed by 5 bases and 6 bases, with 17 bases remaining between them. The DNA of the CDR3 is TGTGCCTGGGGCCGGGAGTCCGGGTTTCAGCCCCAGCATTTT. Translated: CAWGRESGFQPQHF.

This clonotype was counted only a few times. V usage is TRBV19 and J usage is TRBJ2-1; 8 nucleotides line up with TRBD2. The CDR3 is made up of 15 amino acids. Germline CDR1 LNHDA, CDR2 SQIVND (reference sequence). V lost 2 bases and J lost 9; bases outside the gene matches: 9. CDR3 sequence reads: CASSILTIGGGEQFF. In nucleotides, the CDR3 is TGTGCCAGTAGTATACTGACTATCGGGGGGGGTGAGCAGTTCTTC.

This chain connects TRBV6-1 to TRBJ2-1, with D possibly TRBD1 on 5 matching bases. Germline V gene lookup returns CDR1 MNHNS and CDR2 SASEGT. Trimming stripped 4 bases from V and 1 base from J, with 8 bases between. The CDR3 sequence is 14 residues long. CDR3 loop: CASSGTRSYNEQFF. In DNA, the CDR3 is TGTGCCAGCAGTGGGACAAGATCCTACAATGAGCAGTTCTTC.

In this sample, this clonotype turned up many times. The CDR3 sequence is CASSLTKNQPQHF. For the CDR3, the DNA is TGTGCCAGCAGCTTAACCAAGAATCAGCCCCAGCATTTT. V usage is TRBV7-6 and J usage is TRBJ1-5; D gene unclear. V shed 2 bases and J shed 4 bases, with 6 bases lying between them. CDR3 length equals 13 residues. CDR1 is SGHVS, CDR2 FNYEAQ, per germline.

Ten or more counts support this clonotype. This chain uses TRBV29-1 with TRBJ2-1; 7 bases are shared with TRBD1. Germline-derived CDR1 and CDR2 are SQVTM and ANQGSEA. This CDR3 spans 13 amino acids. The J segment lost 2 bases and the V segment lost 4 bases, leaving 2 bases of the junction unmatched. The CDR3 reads CSVVGGAYNEQFF. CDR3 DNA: TGCAGCGTTGTAGGGGGCGCCTACAATGAGCAGTTCTTC.

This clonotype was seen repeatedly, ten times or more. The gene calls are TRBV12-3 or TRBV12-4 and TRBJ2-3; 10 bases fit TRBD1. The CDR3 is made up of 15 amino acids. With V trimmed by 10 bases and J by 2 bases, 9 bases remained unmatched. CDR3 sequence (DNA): TGTGCCACCGGTGGGACAGGGGTGTTCACAGATACGCAGTATTTT. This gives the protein CATGGTGVFTDTQYF.

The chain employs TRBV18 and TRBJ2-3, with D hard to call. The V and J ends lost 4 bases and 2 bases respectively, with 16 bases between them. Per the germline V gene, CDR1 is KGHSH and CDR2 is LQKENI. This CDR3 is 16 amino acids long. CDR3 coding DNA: TGTGCCAGCTCACACAGCAAGGGCGGATTCACAGATACGCAGTATTTT. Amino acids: CASSHSKGGFTDTQYF.

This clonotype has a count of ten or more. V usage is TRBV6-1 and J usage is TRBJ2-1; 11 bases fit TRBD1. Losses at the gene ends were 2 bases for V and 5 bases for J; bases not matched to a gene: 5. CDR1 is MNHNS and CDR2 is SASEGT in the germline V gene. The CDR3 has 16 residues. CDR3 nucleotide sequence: TGTGCCAGCAGTGAATCGAGGACAGGGGGCCACAATGAGCAGTTCTTC. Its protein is CASSESRTGGHNEQFF.

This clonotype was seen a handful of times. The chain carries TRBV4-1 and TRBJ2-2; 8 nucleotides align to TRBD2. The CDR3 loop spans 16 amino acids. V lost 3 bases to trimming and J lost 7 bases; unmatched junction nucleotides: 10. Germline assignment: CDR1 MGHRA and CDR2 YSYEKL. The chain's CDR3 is CASSQARGLVGGELFF. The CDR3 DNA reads TGCGCCAGCAGCCAGGCCCGGGGACTAGTAGGCGGGGAGCTGTTTTTT.

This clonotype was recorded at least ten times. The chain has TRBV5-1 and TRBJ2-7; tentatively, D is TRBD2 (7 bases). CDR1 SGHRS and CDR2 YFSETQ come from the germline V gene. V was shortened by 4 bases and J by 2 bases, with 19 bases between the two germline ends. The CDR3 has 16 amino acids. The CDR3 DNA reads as TGCGCCAGCAGCGGAGCGGGACAAGAATTTACCTACGAGCAGTACTTC. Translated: CASSGAGQEFTYEQYF.

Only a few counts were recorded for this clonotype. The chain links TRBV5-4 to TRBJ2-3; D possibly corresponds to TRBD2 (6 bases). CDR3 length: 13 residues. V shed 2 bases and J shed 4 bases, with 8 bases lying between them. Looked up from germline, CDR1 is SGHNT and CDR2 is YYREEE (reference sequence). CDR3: CASSFPGADTQYF. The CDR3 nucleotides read TGTGCCAGCAGCTTTCCGGGAGCAGATACGCAGTATTTT.

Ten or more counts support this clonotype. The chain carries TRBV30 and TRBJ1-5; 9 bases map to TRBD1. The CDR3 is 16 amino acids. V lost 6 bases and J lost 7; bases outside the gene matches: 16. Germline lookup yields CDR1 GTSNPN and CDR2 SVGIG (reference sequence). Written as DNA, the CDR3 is TGTGCCTGTACGACGGTGGGACAGGGAGGGAGACAGCCCCAGCATTTT. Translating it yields CACTTVGQGGRQPQHF.

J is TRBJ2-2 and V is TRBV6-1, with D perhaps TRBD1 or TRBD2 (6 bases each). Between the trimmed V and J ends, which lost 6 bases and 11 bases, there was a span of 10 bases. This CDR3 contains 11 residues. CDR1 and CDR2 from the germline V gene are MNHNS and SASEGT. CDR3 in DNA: TGTGCCAGCAGGCGGGACAACGAGCTGTTTTTT. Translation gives CASRRDNELFF.

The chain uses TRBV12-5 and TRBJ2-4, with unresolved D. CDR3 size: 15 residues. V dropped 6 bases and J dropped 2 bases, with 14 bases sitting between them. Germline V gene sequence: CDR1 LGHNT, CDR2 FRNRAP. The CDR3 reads CASGRLLDSKNIQYF. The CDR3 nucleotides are TGTGCTAGTGGGAGGCTTCTCGATTCCAAAAACATTCAGTACTTC.

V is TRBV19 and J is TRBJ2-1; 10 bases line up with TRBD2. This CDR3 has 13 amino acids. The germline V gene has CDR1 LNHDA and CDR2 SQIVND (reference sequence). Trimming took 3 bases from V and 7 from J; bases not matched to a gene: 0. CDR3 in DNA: TGTGCCAGTAGTATGGGACTAGCGAATGAGCAGTTCTTC. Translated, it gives CASSMGLANEQFF.

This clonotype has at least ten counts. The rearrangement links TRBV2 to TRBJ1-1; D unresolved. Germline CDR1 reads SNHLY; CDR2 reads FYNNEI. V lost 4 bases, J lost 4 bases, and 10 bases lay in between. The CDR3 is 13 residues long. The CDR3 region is CASSVGQPTEAFF. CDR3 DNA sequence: TGTGCCAGCAGTGTCGGGCAACCCACTGAAGCTTTCTTT.

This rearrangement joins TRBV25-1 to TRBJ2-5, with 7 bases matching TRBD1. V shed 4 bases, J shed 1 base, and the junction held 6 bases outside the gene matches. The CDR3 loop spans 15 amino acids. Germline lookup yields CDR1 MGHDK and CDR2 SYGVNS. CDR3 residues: CASSVGTAPQETQYF. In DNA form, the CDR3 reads TGTGCCAGCAGTGTAGGGACAGCCCCCCAAGAGACCCAGTACTTC. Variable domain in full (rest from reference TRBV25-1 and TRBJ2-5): EADIYQTPRYLVIGTGKKITLECSQTMGHDKMYWYQQDPGMELHLIHYSYGVNSTEKGDLSSESTVSRIRTEHFPLTLESARPSHTSQYLCASSVGTAPQETQYFGPGTRLLVL.

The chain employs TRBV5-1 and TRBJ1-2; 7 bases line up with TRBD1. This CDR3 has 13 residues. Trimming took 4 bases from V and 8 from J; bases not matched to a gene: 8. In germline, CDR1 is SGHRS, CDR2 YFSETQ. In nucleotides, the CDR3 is TGCGCCAGCAGCGAAGGGACAGTCCGCGGCTACACCTTC. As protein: CASSEGTVRGYTF. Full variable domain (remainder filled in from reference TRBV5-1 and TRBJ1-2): KAGVTQTPRYLIKTRGQQVTLSCSPISGHRSVSWYQQTPGQGLQFLFEYFSETQRNKGNFPGRFSGRQFSNSRSEMNVSTLELGDSALYLCASSEGTVRGYTFGSGTRLTVV.

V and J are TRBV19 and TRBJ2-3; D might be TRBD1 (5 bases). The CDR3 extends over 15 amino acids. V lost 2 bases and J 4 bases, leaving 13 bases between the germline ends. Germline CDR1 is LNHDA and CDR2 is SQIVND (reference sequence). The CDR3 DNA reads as TGTGCCAGTAGTATAAGCAGGGTATCTTCAGATACGCAGTATTTT. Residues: CASSISRVSSDTQYF.

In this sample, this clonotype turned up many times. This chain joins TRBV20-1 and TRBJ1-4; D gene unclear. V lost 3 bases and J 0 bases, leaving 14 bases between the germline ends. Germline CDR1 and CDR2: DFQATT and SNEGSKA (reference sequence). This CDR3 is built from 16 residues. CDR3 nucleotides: TGCAGTGCTAGGGCATATCAGCAAGCAACTAATGAAAAACTGTTTTTT. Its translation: CSARAYQQATNEKLFF.

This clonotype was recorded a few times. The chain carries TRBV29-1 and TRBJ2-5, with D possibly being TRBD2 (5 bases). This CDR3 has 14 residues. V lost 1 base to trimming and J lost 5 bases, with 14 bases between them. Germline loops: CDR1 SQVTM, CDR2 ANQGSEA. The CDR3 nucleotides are TGCAGCGTTGAAGGAACGGGGTTCAGGGAGACCCAGTACTTC. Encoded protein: CSVEGTGFRETQYF.